This passage covers 22 T cell receptor beta chains from one sample sequenced in a study of radiotherapy plus CTLA-4 blockade in lung cancer. Libraries were prepared by immunoSEQ multiplex PCR; TCRdb keeps only in-frame clonotypes and omits some of them. The profile shows tens of thousands of clones, around 78% of them singletons. This specimen consisted of peripheral blood, obtained from a patient treated with radiotherapy plus ipilimumab. These receptors all come from a human donor with non-small cell lung cancer who had a partial response to radiotherapy plus ipilimumab. Some clones in this sample may be carry-over from other donors' samples.

The chain recombines TRBV28 with TRBJ2-1, with D possibly matching TRBD1 (6 bases). V shed 2 bases and J shed 4 bases, with 12 bases lying between them. The CDR3 totals 15 residues. From germline, CDR1 is MDHEN and CDR2 SYDVKM. The CDR3 DNA follows: TGTGCCAGCAGTTTAGTGACAGGAGCTTACAATGAGCAGTTCTTC. It encodes CASSLVTGAYNEQFF.

In its sample, this clone was seen a few times. V and J are TRBV7-2 and TRBJ2-7; D is uncertain. Trimming took 5 bases from V and 0 from J, leaving 5 bases between them. Germline CDR1 SGHTA, CDR2 FQGNSA. This CDR3 contains 12 residues. CDR3 nucleotide sequence: TGTGCCAGCAGCGCCAGCTCCTACGAGCAGTACTTC. This gives the protein CASSASSYEQYF.

The V call is TRBV27, the J call TRBJ2-7; D is unclear. Germline lookup yields CDR1 MNHEY and CDR2 SMNVEV (reference sequence). CDR3 length: 14 amino acids. V was pared by 5 bases and J by 0 bases, with 11 bases between. The CDR3 loop reads CASSPRLSSYEQYF. As DNA, the CDR3 is TGTGCCAGCAGTCCCCGACTGAGCTCCTACGAGCAGTACTTC.

V is TRBV19 and J is TRBJ2-1; D gene unclear. CDR1 LNHDA and CDR2 SQIVND come from the germline V gene (reference sequence). This CDR3 spans 13 amino acids. The ends were cut back, 3 bases at V and 6 bases at J, with 9 bases in the middle. This chain's CDR3 is CASSIARGNEQFF. CDR3 in DNA: TGTGCCAGTAGTATTGCCAGAGGCAATGAGCAGTTCTTC.

This clone was observed a single time. The rearrangement joins TRBV29-1 to TRBJ2-7; TRBD1 is a possible D gene (6 bases). V gave up 4 bases and J gave up 3 bases, with 13 bases separating them. The CDR3 totals 13 residues. Per the germline V gene, CDR1 is SQVTM and CDR2 is ANQGSEA. The CDR3 DNA sequence: TGCAGCGTTGGTAGAGGCAGGGGCTACGAGCAGTACTTC. Its protein product is CSVGRGRGYEQYF.

The chain combines TRBV6-5 with TRBJ2-3; 8 bases map to TRBD2. J was trimmed by 2 bases and V by 0 bases; bases with no gene match: 4. Per germline, CDR1 MNHEY and CDR2 SVGAGI. The length of the CDR3 is 16 residues. The CDR3 nucleotides are TGTGCCAGCAGTTACTCCGGCGGGGGGAACACAGATACGCAGTATTTT. This sequence encodes CASSYSGGGNTDTQYF.

This chain uses TRBV28 with TRBJ1-2; TRBD1 might be the D (5 bases). The CDR3 covers 13 residues. Germline CDR1 is MDHEN and CDR2 is SYDVKM. V was cut by 3 bases and J by 5 bases, with 10 bases left in between. CDR3 DNA sequence: TGTGCCAGCAGTTTCTGGAGGGGTTATGGCTACACCTTC. This encodes CASSFWRGYGYTF.

The chain has TRBV28 and TRBJ1-4; tentatively, D is TRBD1 (5 bases). The CDR3 totals 15 residues. Trimming left V 6 bases short and J 7 bases short, with 18 bases between. The germline V gene has CDR1 MDHEN and CDR2 SYDVKM. The CDR3, as DNA: TGTGCCAGCAGGCCTTCGCAGGGTGGTGGTGAAAAACTGTTTTTT. This gives the protein CASRPSQGGGEKLFF.

The chain recombines TRBV7-9 with TRBJ2-2; D remains ambiguous. CDR3 length: 14 residues. The germline CDR1 and CDR2 sequences are SEHNR and FQNEAQ (reference sequence). V lost 6 bases to trimming and J lost 0 bases, with 8 bases between them. The CDR3 sequence: CASRGGSNTGELFF. CDR3 nucleotide sequence: TGTGCCAGCAGAGGCGGTTCGAACACCGGGGAGCTGTTTTTT.

J is TRBJ2-3 and V is TRBV11-3; weak D call: TRBD1 (7 bases). The CDR3 has 17 residues. V lost 5 bases, J lost 6 bases, and 24 bases lay in between. The germline gives CDR1 SGHNT, CDR2 YENEEA. CDR3 residues: CASSHRRGRATPDTQYF. CDR3 nucleotide sequence: TGTGCCAGCAGCCATCGGAGGGGGCGGGCGACCCCCGATACGCAGTATTTT.

The CDR3 region is CASSSDGGTRIQPQHF. CDR3 DNA: TGTGCCAGCAGCTCGGACGGGGGTACGCGGATTCAGCCCCAGCATTTT. The V call is TRBV5-6, the J call TRBJ1-5, with D maybe TRBD1 (5 bases). V lost 3 bases and J lost 6, with 19 bases in between. CDR1 SGHDT and CDR2 YYEEEE come from the germline V gene. This CDR3 spans 16 amino acids.

The chain couples TRBV6-1 to TRBJ2-2; 7 nucleotides align to TRBD1. The CDR3 covers 13 residues. Per the germline V gene, CDR1 is MNHNS and CDR2 is SASEGT. Trimming at V came to 4 bases and at J to 6 bases, leaving 2 bases not matched to a gene. The CDR3, as DNA: TGTGCCAGCAGTGGGACAGGTCCCGGGGAGCTGTTTTTT. It yields the protein CASSGTGPGELFF.

The gene calls are TRBV4-1 and TRBJ2-7; no firm D call. V shed 0 bases and J shed 3 bases, with 12 bases lying between them. Germline V lookup: CDR1 MGHRA, CDR2 YSYEKL. This CDR3 region has 15 residues. The CDR3 coding sequence is TGCGCCAGCAGCCAAGATAGCCAGACTTTCTACGAGCAGTACTTC. Amino acid sequence: CASSQDSQTFYEQYF.

Notes on this clone: Likely a read error: the CDR3 ends without its conserved phenylalanine or tryptophan. The CDR3 protein is CASSRGGNTEAFL. The CDR3 coding sequence is TGTGCCAGCAGCCGTGGGGGGAACACTGAAGCTTTCCTT. V gene TRBV7-3 combines with J gene TRBJ1-1, with D tentatively TRBD1 (5 bases). Germline CDR1 is SGHTA and CDR2 is FQGTGA. The length of the CDR3 is 13 residues. V gave up 5 bases and J gave up 1 base, with 8 bases separating them.

The V gene is TRBV14, the J gene TRBJ1-1; the match to TRBD1 covers 7 bases. Germline V gene sequence: CDR1 SGHDN, CDR2 FVKESK. The J segment lost 6 bases and the V segment lost 4 bases, leaving 20 bases of the junction unmatched. The CDR3 length is 18 residues. Here the CDR3 DNA reads TGTGCCAGCAGCCTCCGCCGACGGCTCGAGGGGGCCGCCGCTGAAGCTTTCTTT. Its protein product is CASSLRRRLEGAAAEAFF.

CDR3 coding DNA: TGTGCCAGCAGCTTGACAGGGTCCAACGAGCAGTACTTC. Its protein is CASSLTGSNEQYF. This rearrangement joins TRBV5-8 to TRBJ2-7; D possibly corresponds to TRBD1 (6 bases). The CDR3 extends over 13 amino acids. V shed 1 base and J shed 5 bases, with 10 bases lying between them. CDR1 is SGHTS, CDR2 YDEGEE, per germline.

The chain couples TRBV9 to TRBJ2-3, with a possible D match to TRBD2 (6 bases). Germline V gene lookup returns CDR1 SGDLS and CDR2 YYNGEE. The CDR3 contains 18 residues. V was clipped by 2 bases and J by 8 bases, with 27 bases between them. The DNA for the CDR3 is TGTGCCAGCAGCGTCTCTCTTAATCTCCGGGACTTAGAAGGTACGCAGTATTTT. Its translation: CASSVSLNLRDLEGTQYF.

This clone was counted a single time. The gene calls are TRBV30 and TRBJ2-2; no clear D gene. Germline V gene data show CDR1 as GTSNPN and CDR2 as SVGIG (reference sequence). Trimming took 0 bases from V and 10 from J, leaving 12 bases between them. This CDR3 has 13 amino acids. The CDR3 sequence: CAWSVLRYAELFF. The CDR3 DNA sequence: TGTGCCTGGAGTGTACTCCGGTATGCGGAGCTGTTTTTT. The full variable domain, its missing parts supplied by reference TRBV30 and TRBJ2-2, is SQTIHQWPATLVQPVGSPLSLECTVEGTSNPNLYWYRQAAGRGLQLLFYSVGIGQISSEVPQNLSASRPQDRQFILSSKKLLLSDSGFYLCAWSVLRYAELFFGEGSRLTVL.

The chain joins TRBV27 to TRBJ2-2; 11 nucleotides match TRBD2. The CDR3 covers 17 residues. The trim removed 5 bases at V and 5 bases at J, leaving 10 bases unmatched. The germline gives CDR1 MNHEY, CDR2 SMNVEV (reference sequence). The DNA for the CDR3 is TGTGCCAGCAGTCGGACTAGCGGGCCGGGAGGTACCGGGGAGCTGTTTTTT. Its translation: CASSRTSGPGGTGELFF.

This clone appeared a few times. The CDR3 sequence: CASSAGTMNTGELFF. The DNA of the CDR3 is TGTGCCAGCAGCGCCGGGACTATGAACACCGGGGAGCTGTTTTTT. V is TRBV5-6 and J is TRBJ2-2; 7 bases are shared with TRBD2. The V gene end was trimmed by 4 bases and the J gene end by 1 base; junction bases not matched to a gene: 4. CDR1 and CDR2 (germline): SGHDT, YYEEEE. The CDR3 sequence is 15 residues long.

The chain carries TRBV6-1 and TRBJ1-5; D is perhaps TRBD1 (5 bases). The CDR3 loop spans 14 amino acids. Trimming stripped 6 bases from V and 0 bases from J, with 9 bases between. The germline V gene has CDR1 MNHNS and CDR2 SASEGT. CDR3: CASRSGYSNQPQHF. The CDR3 DNA is TGTGCCAGCAGATCAGGGTATAGCAATCAGCCCCAGCATTTT.

This rearrangement joins TRBV6-5 to TRBJ2-7; 7 bases match TRBD2. V lost 0 bases to trimming and J lost 4 bases; unmatched junction nucleotides: 3. The CDR3 spans 14 residues. Per germline, CDR1 MNHEY and CDR2 SVGAGI. In DNA form, the CDR3 reads TGTGCCAGCAGTTACTCGGCTAGCGGTTACGAGCAGTACTTC. Protein: CASSYSASGYEQYF.